The next 21 T cell receptor beta chains were all read from a single sample in a study of beta chain features in type 1 diabetes (dated 2018 in TCRdb). The full study reports these points: Type 1 diabetes patients showed a moderate but significant shortening of TCRB CDR3 length in all four CD4+ subsets.

Which antigens these TCRs recognize remains unknown. The library relied on the immunoSEQ multiplex PCR assay. The High Capacity cDNA Reverse Transcription Kit was used to reverse transcribe all of the isolated RNA, meaning that expressed TCRB transcripts were what got sequenced. Entries here come from immuneACCESS through TCRdb and include only in-frame sequences with V and J called. Some clones fail to appear in such tables; in the studies checked, an unresolved V gene covers under half of the shortfall, and the cause of the remainder is unknown. Here the sample has 35,000 to 45,000 clones; 65% to 70% occur a single time. The top ten constitute about 1.6% of the sample. The sequenced material came from Tregs from blood. The sample's cell subset or site label, decoded: regulatory CD4+ T cells. The receptors were sampled from a man younger than 40 with type 1 diabetes. Some clones in this sample may be carry-over from other donors' samples.

The chain recombines TRBV18 with TRBJ2-3, with D perhaps matching TRBD2 (7 bases). This CDR3 region has 16 residues. V shed 3 bases and J shed 1 base, with 14 bases lying between them. CDR1 and CDR2 from the germline V gene are KGHSH and LQKENI. CDR3: CASSPRGGGGTDTQYF. CDR3 sequence (DNA): TGTGCCAGCTCACCCCGCGGGGGCGGGGGCACAGATACGCAGTATTTT.

The CDR3 DNA reads as TGTGCCAGCAGTCGACAGAACCAAGAGACCCAGTACTTC. Translated: CASSRQNQETQYF. The rearrangement links TRBV6-5 to TRBJ2-5; D possibly corresponds to TRBD1 (5 bases). This CDR3 is built from 13 residues. CDR1 is MNHEY, CDR2 SVGAGI, per germline. Trimming cost V 5 bases and J 0 bases, with 7 bases left between them.

The count of this clone is one. This sequence joins TRBV7-2 and TRBJ2-7; D gene ambiguous. CDR3 length: 17 residues. The V and J ends lost 2 bases and 3 bases respectively, with 20 bases between them. The germline CDR1 and CDR2 sequences are SGHTA and FQGNSA. The CDR3 nucleotides are TGTGCCAGCAGCTTAAAGGTATTAGGAGAGAACTTCTACGAGCAGTACTTC. Translating gives CASSLKVLGENFYEQYF.

The V call is TRBV19, the J call TRBJ1-5, with 8 bases identical to TRBD1. V lost 4 bases and J lost 7; bases outside the gene matches: 3. The CDR3 sequence is 13 residues long. Germline V gene sequence: CDR1 LNHDA, CDR2 SQIVND (reference sequence). CDR3 sequence reads: CASSKTGEQPQHF. The CDR3 DNA sequence: TGTGCCAGTAGTAAGACAGGGGAACAGCCCCAGCATTTT.

J is TRBJ2-3 and V is TRBV7-9; 7 bases are a match to TRBD2. V trimming: 3 bases; J trimming: 0 bases; junction bases outside the gene matches: 3. Germline CDR1 SEHNR, CDR2 FQNEAQ (reference sequence). The CDR3 spans 15 residues. CDR3 nucleotides: TGTGCCAGCAGCTTTGTGCGGGGGAGCACAGATACGCAGTATTTT. This translates into CASSFVRGSTDTQYF.

This chain links TRBV7-8 with TRBJ2-3; the match to TRBD2 covers 9 bases. Germline CDR1 is SGHVS and CDR2 is FQNEAQ. This CDR3 spans 17 amino acids. The trim removed 5 bases at V and 2 bases at J, leaving 11 bases unmatched. The DNA for the CDR3 is TGTGCCAGCAGCCCGCGTCTAGCGGGGCCCTTCACAGATACGCAGTATTTT. Its translation: CASSPRLAGPFTDTQYF.

The chain combines TRBV6-1 with TRBJ1-2; no clear D. The CDR3 loop spans 12 amino acids. V shed 7 bases and J shed 4 bases, with 10 bases lying between them. In germline, CDR1 is MNHNS, CDR2 SASEGT. CDR3 amino acids: CASMYSFYGYTF. CDR3 nucleotides: TGTGCCAGCATGTACAGCTTCTATGGCTACACCTTC.

As to this clone: Other DNA sequences in the same sample also yield this CDR3. The chain links TRBV7-2 to TRBJ2-1, with 11 bases fitting TRBD2. The CDR3 totals 17 residues. J gave up 5 bases and V 5 bases, and 11 bases lay outside the gene matches. CDR1 is SGHTA, CDR2 FQGNSA, per germline. CDR3: CASSLDWTSGPNNEQFF. In DNA form, the CDR3 reads TGTGCCAGCAGCCTCGATTGGACTAGCGGGCCTAACAATGAGCAGTTCTTC.

This clone was picked up a small number of times. V usage is TRBV9 and J usage is TRBJ1-6, with D maybe TRBD1 (6 bases). The germline CDR1 and CDR2 sequences are SGDLS and YYNGEE. Trimming left V 0 bases short and J 8 bases short, with 9 bases between. CDR3 length: 14 residues. The chain's CDR3 is CASSVEQGYSPLHF. As DNA, the CDR3 is TGTGCCAGCAGCGTAGAACAGGGTTATTCACCCCTCCACTTT.

This clone was counted between two and nine times. The rearrangement links TRBV5-6 to TRBJ2-2, with 10 bases fitting TRBD1. This CDR3 is 15 amino acids long. Germline V gene data show CDR1 as SGHDT and CDR2 as YYEEEE. V trimming: 3 bases; J trimming: 3 bases; junction bases outside the gene matches: 2. The CDR3 DNA follows: TGTGCCAGCAGCTGGACAGGGGGTTACACCGGGGAGCTGTTTTTT. It codes for CASSWTGGYTGELFF.

The V call is TRBV10-2, the J call TRBJ1-1, with a weak D call TRBD1 (5 bases). The germline CDR1 and CDR2 sequences are WSHSY and SAAADI. The ends were cut back, 2 bases at V and 4 bases at J, with 8 bases in the middle. The CDR3 runs to 13 residues. This chain's CDR3 is CASSEQGATEAFF. The CDR3 coding sequence is TGCGCCAGCAGTGAGCAAGGGGCCACTGAAGCTTTCTTT.

This clone came up a few times. V usage is TRBV5-4 and J usage is TRBJ2-3; 10 nucleotides align to TRBD2. Germline CDR1 SGHNT, CDR2 YYREEE (reference sequence). The V gene end was trimmed by 2 bases and the J gene end by 7 bases; junction bases not matched to a gene: 10. CDR3 length: 16 amino acids. CDR3: CASSLTVVAGGYTQYF. The DNA of the CDR3 is TGTGCCAGCAGCTTAACAGTAGTAGCGGGGGGTTATACGCAGTATTTT.

The chain is built from TRBV20-1 and TRBJ2-3, with D unclear. V was cut by 3 bases and J by 6 bases, with 7 bases left in between. The CDR3 covers 11 residues. In germline, CDR1 is DFQATT, CDR2 SNEGSKA (reference sequence). CDR3 amino acids: CSASLQDTQYF. CDR3 nucleotides: TGCAGTGCTAGTTTGCAGGATACGCAGTATTTT.

Worth noting for this clone: At one of its ends the junction is not consistent with the germline gene, which may arise from a read error. Other DNA sequences in the sample encode the same CDR3. CDR3 bases: TGCGCCAGCAGCGGAGGTCGGAGGGGCACCGGGGAGCTGTTTTTT. Protein: CASSGGRRGTGELFF. V is TRBV7-9 and J is TRBJ2-2; D is perhaps TRBD2 (6 bases). This CDR3 has 15 residues. CDR1 SEHNR and CDR2 FQNEAQ come from the germline V gene (reference sequence).

This clone was seen just once. CDR3 sequence reads: CATTEVYNSPLHF. The CDR3 DNA follows: TGTGCCACCACCGAGGTTTATAATTCACCCCTCCACTTT. This chain connects TRBV10-3 to TRBJ1-6; D gene ambiguous. Trimming pared 10 bases from V and 4 bases from J, leaving 11 bases between. CDR3 length: 13 amino acids. Germline lookup yields CDR1 ENHRY and CDR2 SYGVKD.

The genes are TRBV11-1 and TRBJ2-3; 10 positions agree with TRBD2. The V gene's germline CDR1 is SGHAT and CDR2 FQDESV (reference sequence). J lost 2 bases, V lost 0 bases, and 8 bases had no gene match. The CDR3 has 18 amino acids. CDR3 sequence: CASSLAFASGGYTDTQYF. The DNA for the CDR3 is TGTGCCAGCAGCTTAGCGTTCGCTAGCGGGGGCTACACAGATACGCAGTATTTT.

This chain uses TRBV5-5 with TRBJ2-3, with 8 bases identical to TRBD1. In germline, CDR1 is SGHKS, CDR2 YYEKEE (reference sequence). V was clipped by 0 bases and J by 8 bases; unmatched bases: 5. This CDR3 has 14 amino acids. The CDR3 nucleotides read TGTGCCAGCAGCTTGGCTGACAGGGGTTCTACGCAGTATTTT. Protein: CASSLADRGSTQYF.

The J gene is TRBJ2-5, the V gene TRBV2; no reliable D call. V was cut by 6 bases and J by 2 bases, with 4 bases left in between. This CDR3 contains 11 residues. The V gene's germline CDR1 is SNHLY and CDR2 FYNNEI. The CDR3 sequence is CASSLQETQYF. CDR3 nucleotides: TGTGCCAGCAGCCTTCAAGAGACCCAGTACTTC.

The gene calls are TRBV7-9 and TRBJ2-5, with 11 nucleotides matching TRBD2. With V trimmed by 6 bases and J by 4 bases, 4 bases remained unmatched. Looked up from germline, CDR1 is SEHNR and CDR2 is FQNEAQ (reference sequence). This CDR3 comprises 14 residues. The CDR3 sequence: CASRYSGGAETQYF. The CDR3 coding sequence is TGTGCCAGCAGATATAGCGGGGGGGCAGAGACCCAGTACTTC.

The genes are TRBV7-3 and TRBJ1-1, with D possibly TRBD1 on 6 matching bases. The V gene's germline CDR1 is SGHTA and CDR2 FQGTGA. V shed 5 bases and J shed 8 bases, with 15 bases lying between them. CDR3 size: 13 residues. CDR3 protein: CASSRDRREEAFF. The CDR3 nucleotides read TGTGCCAGCAGCCGAGACAGGCGTGAAGAAGCTTTCTTT.

The gene calls are TRBV7-2 and TRBJ2-7; 11 bases are a match to TRBD1. The CDR3 is made up of 15 amino acids. The V and J ends lost 5 bases and 2 bases, in that order; junction bases with no gene match: 5. The V gene's germline CDR1 is SGHTA and CDR2 FQGNSA. CDR3 in amino acids: CASSGRTGGTYEQYF. The CDR3 bases are TGTGCCAGCAGCGGCCGGACAGGGGGCACCTACGAGCAGTACTTC.